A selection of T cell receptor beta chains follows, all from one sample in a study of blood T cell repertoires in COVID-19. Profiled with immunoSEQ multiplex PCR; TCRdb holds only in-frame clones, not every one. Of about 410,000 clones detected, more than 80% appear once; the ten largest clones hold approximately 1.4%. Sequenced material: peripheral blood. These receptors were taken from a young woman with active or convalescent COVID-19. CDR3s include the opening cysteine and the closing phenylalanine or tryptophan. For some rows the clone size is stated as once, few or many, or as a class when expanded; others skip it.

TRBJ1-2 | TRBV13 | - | CASSSTGTYGYTF
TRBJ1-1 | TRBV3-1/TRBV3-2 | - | CASSQDLGGSREAFF
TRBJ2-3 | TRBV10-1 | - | CASSKTSGRSDTQYF
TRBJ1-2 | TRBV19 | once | CASSSVFGTGIYGYTF
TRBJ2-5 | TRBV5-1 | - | CASSLKLAGGFRQETQYF
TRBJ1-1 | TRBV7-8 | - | CASSLGQGAVNTEAFF
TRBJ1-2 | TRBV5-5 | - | CASSPLLAGNYGYTF
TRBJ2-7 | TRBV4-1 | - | CASSQVLTGSYEQYF
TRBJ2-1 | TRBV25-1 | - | CASSETLALGYNEQFF
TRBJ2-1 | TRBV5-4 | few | CASSLTSGSTVNEQFF
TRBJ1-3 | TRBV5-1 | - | CASSTGQPGTGNTIYF
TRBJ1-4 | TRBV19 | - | CASSVPPYRQKNNEKLFF
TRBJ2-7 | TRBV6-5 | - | CASSVLAGGPYEQYF
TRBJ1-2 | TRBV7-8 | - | CASSSNSYGYTF
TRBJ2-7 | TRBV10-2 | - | CASRLTGTSREQYF
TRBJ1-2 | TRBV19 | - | CASSILRASYGYTF
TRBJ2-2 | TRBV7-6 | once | CASSLLSGQGTGELFF
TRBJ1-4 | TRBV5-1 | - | CASSRDRVEEKLFF
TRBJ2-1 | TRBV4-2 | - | CASSQDRIASSYNEQFF
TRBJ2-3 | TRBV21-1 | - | CASSPGDRGITDTQYF
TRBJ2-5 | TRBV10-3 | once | CAIGGGQGPFGETQYF
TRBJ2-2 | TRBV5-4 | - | CASSLPGQANTGELFF
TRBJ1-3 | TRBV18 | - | CASSPSGTGGFGGNTIYF
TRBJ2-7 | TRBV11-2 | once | CASSFGGGIVHEQYF
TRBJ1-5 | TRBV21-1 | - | CASSKAPWRRLKPQHF
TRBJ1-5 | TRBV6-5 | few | CASSTTGVGNQPQHF
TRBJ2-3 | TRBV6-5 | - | CASSYSRGGLDTQYF
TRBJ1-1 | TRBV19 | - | CASSTGQGYTEAFF
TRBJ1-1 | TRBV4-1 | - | CASSLSPVGSEAFF
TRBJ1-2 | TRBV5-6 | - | CASSFLIDGYTF
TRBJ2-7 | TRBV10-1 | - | CASSPVGGYEQYF
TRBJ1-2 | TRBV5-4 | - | CASSPYSGFSYGYTF
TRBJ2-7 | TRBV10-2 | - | CASSDSYEQYF
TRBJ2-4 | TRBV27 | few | CASTRTPGNIQYF
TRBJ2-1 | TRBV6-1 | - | CASSEPGTSGGASEQFF
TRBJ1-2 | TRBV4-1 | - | CASSQALQAAGYGYTF
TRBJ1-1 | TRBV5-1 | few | CASSARQVNTEAFF
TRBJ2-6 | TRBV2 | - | CASSGDTYVLTF
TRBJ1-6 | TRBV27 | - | CASGQGNSPLHF
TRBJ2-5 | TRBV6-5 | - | CASRKTAKETQYF
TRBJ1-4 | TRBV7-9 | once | CASSELFRQSTNEKLFF
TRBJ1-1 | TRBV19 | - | CASSIPDRGNTEAFF
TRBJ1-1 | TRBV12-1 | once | CASQSGNTEAFF
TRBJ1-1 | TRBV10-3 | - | CAISAQQGAGDTEAFF
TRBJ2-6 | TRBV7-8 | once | CASSLRDRVISGANVLTF
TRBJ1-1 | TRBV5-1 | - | CASSFGRVGTEAFF
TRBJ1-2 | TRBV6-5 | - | CATLHGEGNYGYTF
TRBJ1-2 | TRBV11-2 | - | CASSPIDLYGYTF